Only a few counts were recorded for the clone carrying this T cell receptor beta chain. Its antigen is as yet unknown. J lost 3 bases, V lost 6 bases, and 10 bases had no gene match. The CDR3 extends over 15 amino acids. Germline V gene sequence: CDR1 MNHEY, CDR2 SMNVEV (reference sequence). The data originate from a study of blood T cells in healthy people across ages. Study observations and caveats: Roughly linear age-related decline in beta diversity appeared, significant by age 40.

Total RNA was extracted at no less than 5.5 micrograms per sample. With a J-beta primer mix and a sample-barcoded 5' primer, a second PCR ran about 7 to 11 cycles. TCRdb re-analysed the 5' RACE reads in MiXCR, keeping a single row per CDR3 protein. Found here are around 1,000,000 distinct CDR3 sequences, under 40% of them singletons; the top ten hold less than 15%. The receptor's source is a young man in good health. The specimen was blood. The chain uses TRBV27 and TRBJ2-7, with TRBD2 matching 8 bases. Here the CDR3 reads CASSLAGRPFYEQYF. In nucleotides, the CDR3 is TGTGCCAGCAGCTTAGCGGGGCGTCCCTTCTACGAGCAGTACTTC.